This entry lists 27 T cell receptor beta chains sequenced from one sample in a study of technical replicates of blood from a handful of donors. Some clones are missing from TCRdb's copy, which holds only in-frame ones; the method was immunoSEQ multiplex PCR. In the table there are about 97,000 clones, 96% of which are singletons. The specimen was T cells isolated from PBMCs. All receptors derive from a human donor in good health.

The chain is built from TRBV27 and TRBJ2-5, with D uncertain. Germline V lookup: CDR1 MNHEY, CDR2 SMNVEV (reference sequence). With 10 bases removed from V and 5 bases from J, the gap between germline ends came to 26 bases. The CDR3 extends over 16 amino acids. The CDR3: CATQVIAGSLRETQYF. For the CDR3, the DNA is TGTGCCACCCAAGTAATTGCCGGGTCTCTCCGGGAGACCCAGTACTTC.

The chain combines TRBV2 with TRBJ2-3; 7 bases fit TRBD1. This CDR3 comprises 17 residues. Germline-derived CDR1 and CDR2 are SNHLY and FYNNEI. V was pared by 5 bases and J by 2 bases, with 13 bases of the junction left unmatched. In DNA form, the CDR3 reads TGTGCCAGCAGTACATCCACGGGACAGATAATCACAGATACGCAGTATTTT. It codes for CASSTSTGQIITDTQYF.

The rearrangement uses TRBV7-9 and TRBJ2-3; a possible D gene is TRBD2 (5 bases). The CDR3 runs to 13 residues. Per germline, CDR1 SEHNR and CDR2 FQNEAQ (reference sequence). The V gene lost 3 bases and the J gene lost 5 bases, with 9 bases spanning the gap. CDR3 DNA: TGTGCCAGCAGCTTTCAGGAGGTAGATACGCAGTATTTT. Encoded protein: CASSFQEVDTQYF.

The chain couples TRBV11-1 to TRBJ2-3, with TRBD1 matching over 10 bases. Looked up from germline, CDR1 is SGHAT and CDR2 is FQDESV (reference sequence). The CDR3 is 14 residues long. J lost 2 bases, V lost 8 bases, and 4 bases had no gene match. The CDR3 nucleotides read TGTGCCAGCGGGACAGGGGACCTCACAGATACGCAGTATTTT. Encoded protein: CASGTGDLTDTQYF.

The CDR3, as DNA: TGTGCCAGCAGCTTAGGTGGCAGTCAGTATTTT. Amino acids: CASSLGGSQYF. This chain links TRBV7-8 with TRBJ2-3; D remains ambiguous. V was clipped by 1 base and J by 12 bases, with 8 bases between them. CDR3 length: 11 residues. Germline V gene lookup returns CDR1 SGHVS and CDR2 FQNEAQ.

This CDR3 reads CASAWGRTYNEQFF. The CDR3 coding sequence is TGTGCCAGCGCCTGGGGCCGAACCTACAATGAGCAGTTCTTC. The V gene is TRBV14, the J gene TRBJ2-1; D might be TRBD1 (5 bases). CDR1 SGHDN and CDR2 FVKESK come from the germline V gene. Deletions cut 8 bases from V and 2 bases from J, with 13 bases between. This CDR3 spans 14 amino acids.

The chain joins TRBV4-1 to TRBJ2-1; TRBD2 matches at 8 bases. CDR3 length: 13 amino acids. Unmatched junction bases numbered 9, after V lost 10 bases and J lost 7 bases. Looked up from germline, CDR1 is MGHRA and CDR2 is YSYEKL. CDR3 region: CATYGGGLNEQFF. The CDR3 DNA is TGCGCCACATACGGGGGGGGCTTGAATGAGCAGTTCTTC.

J is TRBJ2-2 and V is TRBV6-4, with D unresolved. CDR1 is MRHNA, CDR2 SNTAGT, per germline. This CDR3 region has 13 residues. Trimming left V 3 bases short and J 4 bases short, with 6 bases between. CDR3 sequence (DNA): TGTGCCAGCAGTGAATCCAGCACCGGGGAGCTGTTTTTT. It is translated as CASSESSTGELFF.

The chain combines TRBV11-3 with TRBJ2-7; 7 nucleotides match TRBD1. CDR1 is SGHNT, CDR2 YENEEA, per germline. With V trimmed by 5 bases and J by 7 bases, 11 bases remained unmatched. The CDR3 spans 14 residues. The CDR3: CASSPRTGPGEQYF. In nucleotides, the CDR3 is TGTGCCAGCAGCCCCCGGACAGGCCCGGGGGAGCAGTACTTC.

The genes are TRBV6-5 and TRBJ1-2; 7 positions match TRBD1. In germline, CDR1 is MNHEY, CDR2 SVGAGI. CDR3 size: 15 residues. J gave up 3 bases and V 7 bases, and 11 bases lay outside the gene matches. CDR3 nucleotides: TGTGCCAGCACTCGGTTCTTAACAGGGGACTATGGCTACACCTTC. Protein sequence: CASTRFLTGDYGYTF.

This clone has more than one count but fewer than ten. The chain uses TRBV19 and TRBJ1-2; unclear D gene. V was cut by 2 bases and J by 4 bases, with 8 bases left in between. From germline, CDR1 is LNHDA and CDR2 SQIVND (reference sequence). CDR3 length: 13 residues. CDR3 DNA: TGTGCCAGTAGTATATTCGGTGCCTATGGCTACACCTTC. This codes for CASSIFGAYGYTF.

The rearrangement links TRBV2 to TRBJ2-7; 11 bases fit TRBD1. The length of the CDR3 is 13 residues. Germline-derived CDR1 and CDR2 are SNHLY and FYNNEI. The trim removed 8 bases at V and 4 bases at J, leaving 4 bases unmatched. As DNA, the CDR3 is TGTGCCAGCTACGGACAGGGGGCATACGAGCAGTACTTC. It codes for CASYGQGAYEQYF.

This chain uses TRBV29-1 with TRBJ1-2; weak D call: TRBD1 (5 bases). CDR3 length equals 15 residues. The germline V gene encodes CDR1 SQVTM and CDR2 ANQGSEA. Trimming pared 1 base from V and 3 bases from J, leaving 15 bases between. This chain's CDR3 is CSVEGGRRFDYGYTF. The CDR3 nucleotides read TGCAGCGTTGAAGGGGGCCGGCGATTTGACTATGGCTACACCTTC.

The CDR3 DNA reads TGTGCCAGCAGCGGGGGTGGACGGGACAGCGCTGAAAAACTGTTTTTT. Its protein product is CASSGGGRDSAEKLFF. The genes are TRBV5-4 and TRBJ1-4; TRBD1 matches at 7 bases. The CDR3 covers 16 residues. CDR1 is SGHNT, CDR2 YYREEE, per germline (reference sequence). V lost 4 bases, J lost 7 bases, and 13 bases stayed unmatched.

The chain carries TRBV28 and TRBJ2-1; 11 bases line up with TRBD2. Germline V gene lookup returns CDR1 MDHEN and CDR2 SYDVKM. This CDR3 has 17 residues. Trimming removed 0 bases from V and 9 bases from J; junction bases left unmatched: 10. CDR3 loop: CASSLWVAGGPSGEQFF. DNA for the CDR3: TGTGCCAGCAGTTTATGGGTAGCGGGAGGGCCTTCGGGTGAGCAGTTCTTC.

The chain uses TRBV6-5 and TRBJ2-3, with 8 nucleotides matching TRBD1. V shed 10 bases, J shed 10 bases, and the junction held 13 bases outside the gene matches. Germline lookup yields CDR1 MNHEY and CDR2 SVGAGI. There are 13 residues in the CDR3. CDR3 sequence reads: CATGIRRTGSQYF. CDR3 coding DNA: TGTGCCACGGGTATCCGAAGGACAGGGTCGCAGTATTTT.

The chain joins TRBV19 to TRBJ1-1; tentative D call: TRBD1 (5 bases). There are 13 residues in the CDR3. V lost 6 bases and J 1 base, leaving 9 bases between the germline ends. Germline CDR1 is LNHDA and CDR2 is SQIVND (reference sequence). The CDR3 here is CASSDRQNTEAFF. Here the CDR3 DNA reads TGTGCCAGTAGCGACAGACAGAACACTGAAGCTTTCTTT.

The chain joins TRBV6-6 to TRBJ2-1, with a weak D call TRBD1 (6 bases). CDR3 size: 13 residues. Germline values: CDR1 MNHNY, CDR2 SVGAGI (reference sequence). Between the trimmed V and J ends, which lost 5 bases and 6 bases, there was a span of 11 bases. Here the CDR3 DNA reads TGTGCCAGCAGTCCCACAGGGATCAATGAGCAGTTCTTC. Translated, it gives CASSPTGINEQFF.

The CDR3 loop reads CASSLSASRHEQFF. The CDR3 nucleotides read TGTGCCAGCAGCTTATCGGCTAGTAGGCATGAGCAGTTCTTC. The rearrangement joins TRBV13 to TRBJ2-1, with D unclear. Germline V lookup: CDR1 PRHDT, CDR2 FYEKMQ (reference sequence). Trimming pared 2 bases from V and 8 bases from J, leaving 13 bases between. CDR3 length equals 14 residues. Full variable domain (remainder filled in from reference TRBV13 and TRBJ2-1): AAGVIQSPRHLIKEKRETATLKCYPIPRHDTVYWYQQGPGQDPQFLISFYEKMQSDKGSIPDRFSAQQFSDYHSELNMSSLELGDSALYFCASSLSASRHEQFFGPGTRLTVL.

The V and J genes are TRBV29-1 and TRBJ2-6, with a weak D call TRBD1 (6 bases). In germline, CDR1 is SQVTM, CDR2 ANQGSEA. Trimming pared 5 bases from V and 1 base from J, leaving 12 bases between. The CDR3 contains 15 residues. DNA for the CDR3: TGCAGCGTTTCGGCAGGGGTTTCTGGGGCCAACGTCCTGACTTTC. It yields the protein CSVSAGVSGANVLTF.

The chain employs TRBV10-1 and TRBJ2-5; D might be TRBD2 (6 bases). There are 15 residues in the CDR3. Germline CDR1 WNHNN, CDR2 SYGVQD (reference sequence). Trimming shortened V by 2 bases and J by 5 bases, and 15 bases separated the two germline ends. The CDR3 loop reads CASSETSGLSETQYF. The CDR3 DNA sequence: TGCGCCAGCAGTGAGACATCGGGACTTTCGGAGACCCAGTACTTC.

The V and J genes are TRBV2 and TRBJ1-2; D gene uncertain. V dropped 7 bases and J dropped 0 bases, with 3 bases sitting between them. Per germline, CDR1 SNHLY and CDR2 FYNNEI. The CDR3 loop spans 11 amino acids. The CDR3 bases are TGTGCCAGCACCACTAACTATGGCTACACCTTC. Translated: CASTTNYGYTF. The variable domain in full, with the rest retrieved from reference TRBV2 and TRBJ1-2, is EPEVTQTPSHQVTQMGQEVILRCVPISNHLYFYWYRQILGQKVEFLVSFYNNEISEKSEIFDDQFSVERPDGSNFTLKIRSTKLEDSAMYFCASTTNYGYTFGSGTRLTVV.

This chain links TRBV7-8 with TRBJ1-1; the D gene is possibly TRBD1 (6 bases). The V and J ends lost 5 bases and 5 bases respectively, with 27 bases between them. This CDR3 region has 18 residues. CDR1 and CDR2 (germline): SGHVS, FQNEAQ. The CDR3 is CASSPFVGTQTSGTEAFF. The CDR3 nucleotides read TGTGCCAGCAGCCCCTTCGTGGGGACACAGACCTCGGGGACTGAAGCTTTCTTT. Together with reference TRBV7-8 and TRBJ1-1, the CDR3 gives the full variable domain: GAGVSQSPRYKVAKRGQDVALRCDPISGHVSLFWYQQALGQGPEFLTYFQNEAQLDKSGLPSDRFFAERPEGSVSTLKIQRTQQEDSAVYLCASSPFVGTQTSGTEAFFGQGTRLTVV.

The rearrangement uses TRBV9 and TRBJ1-2; D remains ambiguous. Trimming pared 3 bases from V and 2 bases from J, leaving 8 bases between. The germline V gene has CDR1 SGDLS and CDR2 YYNGEE. This CDR3 is 13 amino acids long. The CDR3, as DNA: TGTGCCAGCAGCGCAACAGAGAACTATGGCTACACCTTC. As protein: CASSATENYGYTF.

The chain joins TRBV9 to TRBJ2-2; TRBD1 might be the D (6 bases). The CDR3 is 14 amino acids. V dropped 3 bases and J dropped 1 base, with 7 bases sitting between them. Germline values: CDR1 SGDLS, CDR2 YYNGEE. The CDR3 spells CASSEQGNTGELFF. In nucleotides, the CDR3 is TGTGCCAGCAGCGAACAGGGGAACACCGGGGAGCTGTTTTTT.

V and J are TRBV5-1 and TRBJ1-3; 8 positions agree with TRBD1. CDR1 is SGHRS, CDR2 YFSETQ, per germline. The CDR3 totals 16 residues. V was pared by 4 bases and J by 2 bases, with 8 bases of the junction left unmatched. Here the CDR3 DNA reads TGCGCCAGCAGCCTTACTACAGGGGGAACTGGAAACACCATATATTTT. This encodes CASSLTTGGTGNTIYF.

The rearrangement links TRBV30 to TRBJ2-7; a weak D match, TRBD2 (5 bases). This CDR3 comprises 15 residues. Trimming stripped 3 bases from V and 3 bases from J, with 18 bases between. The germline CDR1 and CDR2 sequences are GTSNPN and SVGIG (reference sequence). In DNA form, the CDR3 reads TGTGCCTGGAGATCTACTACGACCGGACTCTACGAGCAGTACTTC. Protein sequence: CAWRSTTTGLYEQYF.